This T cell receptor beta chain was sequenced during a study of T cell responses to AZD1222 COVID-19 vaccine. The germline CDR1 and CDR2 sequences are SGHVS and FQNEAQ. CDR3 length: 15 amino acids. V lost 3 bases and J lost 8; bases outside the gene matches: 10. This clone occurred once. Its antigen is as yet unknown. Clones were read by immunoSEQ multiplex PCR, and TCRdb kept only the in-frame ones, dropping some. The sample includes roughly 150,000 clones, around 90% of them seen just once. Study-wide results and limits: The repertoires were collected only after the peak T cell response. Donors in the cohort were predominantly white British and more often female, and clonal diversity was possibly underestimated.

The analysis combined second doses at about 4 or about 12 weeks. The J gene is TRBJ1-2, the V gene TRBV7-8; 9 bases map to TRBD1. Sequenced here: peripheral blood, sampled 28 days after the second AZD1222 dose. The sequence came from an adult who received the AZD1222 COVID-19 vaccine. CDR3: CASSFDLPGQGGYTF. CDR3 bases: TGTGCCAGCAGCTTCGATCTTCCGGGACAGGGAGGCTACACCTTC. Variable domain in full (rest from reference TRBV7-8 and TRBJ1-2): GAGVSQSPRYKVAKRGQDVALRCDPISGHVSLFWYQQALGQGPEFLTYFQNEAQLDKSGLPSDRFFAERPEGSVSTLKIQRTQQEDSAVYLCASSFDLPGQGGYTFGSGTRLTVV.